In this sample, the clone carrying this T cell receptor beta chain turned up many times. As yet, its antigen is unknown. Each cDNA molecule carried a unique molecular identifier. Each CDR3 protein gets one entry after TCRdb re-called the 5' RACE reads with MiXCR. The sample records 25,000 to 35,000 distinct CDR3 sequences, more than 4.5% being singletons. This sample was included in a study of early T cells in non-severe SARS-CoV-2 infection. Study background: Chains stayed unpaired after sequencing of bulk RNA from unsorted whole blood. Whole-study findings and limits: Anti-spike CD8 responses were favored by VDJdb matching, which missed private and CD4 specificities.

The germline CDR1 and CDR2 sequences are SGHTA and FQGNSA. V was pared by 4 bases and J by 9 bases, with 12 bases of the junction left unmatched. The CDR3 consists of 15 residues. This receptor was obtained from an adult who was a healthcare worker with PCR-confirmed SARS-CoV-2 infection or an uninfected control (not recorded which). Sample: whole blood. The rearrangement uses TRBV7-2 and TRBJ2-4, with 7 positions matching TRBD2. This chain's CDR3 is CASSSVGLGAPIQYF. In nucleotides, the CDR3 is TGTGCCAGCAGCTCCGTAGGACTAGGTGCGCCCATTCAGTACTTC.